These 5 T cell receptor beta chains were all obtained from the same sample, sequenced in a study of shared clonotypes between healthy human individuals (TCRdb year 2020). Libraries were built with the immunoSEQ multiplex PCR assay. TCRdb holds this immuneACCESS table with in-frame rearrangements only. Some clones are missing; in checked studies, unresolved V genes explain under half, and the rest has no known cause. The sample records 2 million to 2.5 million clones, over 85% of which are singletons. The ten largest account for approximately 0.4% of the sample. The specimen was naive CD4+ T cells from PBMCs. Interpreted using the paper, the cell subset or site label stands for: CD45RA+ positively selected. These receptors were taken from a man aged 18 to 30 in good health. Some clones in this sample may be carry-over from other donors' samples.

The chain couples TRBV6-6 to TRBJ2-2, with 7 bases matching TRBD2. With V trimmed by 7 bases and J by 0 bases, 8 bases remained unmatched. Germline V CDR1 and CDR2: MNHNY, SVGAGI (reference sequence). The CDR3 covers 16 residues. CDR3 in DNA: TGTGCCAGCACCCGATGGGAGGGAACGAACACCGGGGAGCTGTTTTTT. As protein: CASTRWEGTNTGELFF.

This rearrangement joins TRBV19 to TRBJ1-4, with TRBD1 identical over 9 bases. CDR1 is LNHDA and CDR2 is SQIVND in the germline V gene (reference sequence). With 4 bases clipped from V and 12 bases from J, the junction kept 3 bases outside the gene matches. The CDR3 totals 12 residues. As DNA, the CDR3 is TGTGCCAGTAGTACCCGGACAGGGGAACTGTTTTTT. This codes for CASSTRTGELFF.

The chain uses TRBV6-1 and TRBJ2-1, with 7 bases lining up with TRBD2. Trimming took 3 bases from V and 9 from J; bases not matched to a gene: 14. CDR3 size: 16 residues. Germline-derived CDR1 and CDR2 are MNHNS and SASEGT. The CDR3 sequence: CASSDLAWEGPREQFF. The DNA of the CDR3 is TGTGCCAGCAGTGACCTAGCGTGGGAGGGCCCGCGTGAGCAGTTCTTC.

The CDR3 bases are TGCGCCAGCAGCTTGGCGTGGGGCCGGGACACCGGGGAGCTGTTTTTT. Translation: CASSLAWGRDTGELFF. J is TRBJ2-2 and V is TRBV5-1; perhaps TRBD1 as D (5 bases). Germline CDR1 reads SGHRS; CDR2 reads YFSETQ. V lost 0 bases and J 3 bases, leaving 12 bases between the germline ends. CDR3 size: 16 residues.

The chain uses TRBV5-1 and TRBJ2-1, with 9 positions matching TRBD1. V trimming: 3 bases; J trimming: 4 bases; junction bases outside the gene matches: 5. The CDR3 has 15 amino acids. Germline CDR1 SGHRS, CDR2 YFSETQ. CDR3 residues: CASSSDRGGYNEQFF. The CDR3 DNA is TGCGCCAGCAGCTCGGACAGGGGTGGGTACAATGAGCAGTTCTTC.